This T cell receptor beta chain was documented in a study of liver allograft versus peripheral blood T cells. The wider study: Transplanted livers and recipients' peripheral blood had their T cell receptor repertoires compared.

TCRdb used MiXCR to reprocess the reads, holding one entry per CDR3 protein. The sample has 7,400 or so distinct CDR3 sequences, around a sixth seen once. Germline V gene sequence: CDR1 LNHDA, CDR2 SQIVND (reference sequence). The V end was cut by 8 bases, the J end by 4 bases, with 21 bases between. There are 16 residues in the CDR3. By proportion, this clonotype is medium-sized. The antigen is not known. General study findings and limits: Reports indicated that T cell receptor repertoires inside liver allografts differed from those in peripheral blood.

This clonotype was sampled from a human patient who had a liver transplant. Part of the T cell pool may stem from the graft donor. This rearrangement joins TRBV19 to TRBJ1-5, with D possibly being TRBD1 (5 bases). CDR3 protein: CASSGTGNFGNQPQHF. DNA of the CDR3: TGTGCCAGTTCCGGGACTGGTAATTTTGGGAATCAGCCCCAGCATTTT.